This paragraph covers one TCR beta chain sequence. No antigen is known for it. This entry is derived from a study of cytomegalovirus exposure and HLA in healthy donors. Study results and caveats: Available immune exposure information covered CMV serostatus only.

Trimming removed 4 bases from V and 5 bases from J, with 10 bases in between. CDR3 size: 13 residues. CDR1 is SGHRS, CDR2 YFSETQ, per germline. This PCR relied on a set of 60 Vbeta primers and 13 Jbeta primers. This table comes from immunoSEQ multiplex PCR, and its TCRdb copy is limited to in-frame clones, with some not included. The sample has about 100,000 clones, roughly 80% seen once. The chain joins TRBV5-1 to TRBJ2-1; D call uncertain. The receptor was isolated from a middle-aged man in good health and CMV-seropositive. The material sequenced was PBMCs. CDR3 amino acids: CASSGPPHNEQFF. CDR3 sequence (DNA): TGCGCCAGCAGCGGCCCTCCCCACAATGAGCAGTTCTTC.